This T cell receptor beta chain was recorded in a study of blood T cell repertoires in COVID-19 (dated by TCRdb to the early 2020s). About the investigation overall: Samples covering the acute and convalescent phases of COVID-19 were provided by collaborators in the United States, Italy and Spain. The samples were drawn from the first 160 participants of the ongoing ImmuneRACE study and from 1,254 subjects provided by 6 global collaborators. Subjects who had been exposed to COVID-19, were actively infected with it, or had recovered from it provided the deeply sampled blood TCRbeta repertoires that made up the dataset. Where HLA class I and class II types were available, the types were taken from metadata supplied by the sample provider, not from assay-based typing. Sample metadata almost always included a de-identified subject ID, COVID-19 status, age in years and sex. The material from the prospective study consisted of cDNA or gDNA derived from T cells, B-cell-depleted T cells, or PBMCs. A freely available public database, intended as a resource for researchers studying the immune response to SARS-CoV-2, is where the repertoires were released. The investigation overall reported the following: Clinical and demographic metadata were provided uncurated, with the amount varying by source and participant.

Another Seattle source contributed samples from volunteer blood donors who had recovered from COVID-19. The collaborating institutions used their own protocols to collect whole blood in K2EDTA tubes. Collaborator samples were shipped for TCRbeta analysis as frozen whole blood, isolated PBMCs, or DNA extracted from either sample type. V loses 8 bases at its end and J loses 6 bases; junction bases beyond the gene matches: 17. According to the germline V gene, CDR1 reads SGHNT and CDR2 reads YENEEA. The CDR3 has 17 amino acids, counting the end cysteine and phenylalanine. Left in the record is the CDR3 DNA by itself, 51 bases read in frame from the first base. TCRbeta CDR3 regions were amplified from genomic DNA by means of the immunoSEQ Assay, a bias-controlled multiplex PCR. In the original analysis: Within the assay, amplification of reference gene primers was used to estimate how many nucleated cells each sample contained. To quantify the absolute abundance of each unique TCRbeta CDR3 rearrangement, sequence reads were collapsed and filtered. Productive Simpson clonality was computed per sample as the square root of Simpson's diversity index over productive rearrangements. TCRdb re-hosts the immuneACCESS table, in-frame sequences only. Its copies lack some clones; in the studies checked, an unresolved V gene accounts for under half of them, and the cause for the rest is not known. V, J and clone size reflect that table, while D and trimming were determined from the DNA. The sample yields about 340,000 clones; around 91% were counted once. The biggest ten clones account for 3% to 4% of the sample.

Turning to this clone: Its target antigen remains unknown. No per-base quality is available; no much larger clone lies one base away.

The chain is assembled from TRBV11-3 and TRBJ2-1, with 9 bases in between that match TRBD2. The clonotype originates from a woman under 30 who had recovered from COVID-19. The sample consisted of peripheral blood. The DNA sequence reads TGTGCCAGCTCTAATGTCCTAGCGGGACCCAGATTCAATGAGCAGTTCTTC. Its translation is CASSNVLAGPRFNEQFF.